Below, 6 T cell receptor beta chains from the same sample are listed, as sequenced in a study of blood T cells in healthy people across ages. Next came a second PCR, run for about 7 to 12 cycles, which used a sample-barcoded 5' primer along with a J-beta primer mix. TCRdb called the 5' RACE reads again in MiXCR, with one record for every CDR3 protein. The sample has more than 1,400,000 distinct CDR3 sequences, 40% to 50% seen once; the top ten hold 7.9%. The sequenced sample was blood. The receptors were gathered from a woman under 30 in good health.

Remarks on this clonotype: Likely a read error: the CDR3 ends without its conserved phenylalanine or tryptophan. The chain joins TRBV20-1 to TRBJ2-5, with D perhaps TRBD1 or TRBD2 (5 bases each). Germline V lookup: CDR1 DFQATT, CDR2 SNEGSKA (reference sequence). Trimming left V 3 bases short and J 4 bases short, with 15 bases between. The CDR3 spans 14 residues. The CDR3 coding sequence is TGCAGTGCTAGCCCTGGGACCCAATTAGAGACCCAGTACTAC. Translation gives CSASPGTQLETQYY.

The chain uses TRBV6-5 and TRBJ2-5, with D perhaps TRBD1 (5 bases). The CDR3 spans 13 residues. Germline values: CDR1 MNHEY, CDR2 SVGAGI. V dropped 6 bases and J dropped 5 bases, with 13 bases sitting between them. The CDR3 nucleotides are TGTGCCAGCAGGGCACCAGGGTTGGAGACCCAGTACTTC. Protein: CASRAPGLETQYF.

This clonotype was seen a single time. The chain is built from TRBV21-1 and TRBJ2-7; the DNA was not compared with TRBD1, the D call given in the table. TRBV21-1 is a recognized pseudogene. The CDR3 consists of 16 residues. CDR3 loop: CASSHRDRGAYNEQYF. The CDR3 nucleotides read TGTGCCAGCAGCCACCGGGACAGGGGAGCTTACAATGAGCAGTACTTC.

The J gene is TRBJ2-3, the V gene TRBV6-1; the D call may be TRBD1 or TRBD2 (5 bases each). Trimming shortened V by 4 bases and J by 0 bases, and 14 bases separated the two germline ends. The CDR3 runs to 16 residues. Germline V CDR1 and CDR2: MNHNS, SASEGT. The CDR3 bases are TGTGCCAGCAGTGCAAACCCCGGGACCAGCACAGATACGCAGTATTTT. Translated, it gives CASSANPGTSTDTQYF.

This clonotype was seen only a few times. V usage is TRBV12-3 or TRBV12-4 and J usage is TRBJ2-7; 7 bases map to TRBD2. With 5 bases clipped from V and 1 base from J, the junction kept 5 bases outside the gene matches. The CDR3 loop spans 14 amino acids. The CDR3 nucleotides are TGTGCCAGCAGTCGAGGGGAGGGATCCTACGAGCAGTACTTC. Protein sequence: CASSRGEGSYEQYF.

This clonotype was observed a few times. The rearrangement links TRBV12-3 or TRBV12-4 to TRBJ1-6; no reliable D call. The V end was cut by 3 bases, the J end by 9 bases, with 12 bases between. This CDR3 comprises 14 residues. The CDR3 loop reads CASSFGRLSSPLHF. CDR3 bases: TGTGCCAGCAGTTTCGGGAGGTTGAGTTCACCCCTCCACTTT.